This T cell receptor beta chain was found in a study of blood T cell repertoires in COVID-19. Study-wide context: Italy, Spain and the United States were the sources of the convalescent and acute COVID-19 samples. From T cells, B-cell-depleted T cells, or PBMCs came the material, which was cDNA or gDNA.

Followed over time, Seattle patients had been enrolled while infection was active. Germline V gene lookup returns CDR1 SNHLY and CDR2 FYNNEI. This CDR3 is 13 amino acids long. The V and J ends lost 7 bases and 6 bases respectively, with 13 bases between them. Produced via immunoSEQ multiplex PCR; TCRdb's table is partial and in-frame only. The data show about 410,000 clones, over 75% seen once. Sequencing was carried out using peripheral blood. The gene calls are TRBV2 and TRBJ1-5; no firm D call. The clonotype originates from a woman aged 40 to 55 with COVID-19, enrolled during active disease. CDR3 loop: CASTVRRGQPQHF. CDR3 nucleotides: TGTGCCAGCACCGTGCGCCGGGGTCAGCCCCAGCATTTT. Combining the CDR3 with reference TRBV2 and TRBJ1-5 gives the whole variable domain EPEVTQTPSHQVTQMGQEVILRCVPISNHLYFYWYRQILGQKVEFLVSFYNNEISEKSEIFDDQFSVERPDGSNFTLKIRSTKLEDSAMYFCASTVRRGQPQHFGDGTRLSIL.